These 21 T cell receptor beta chains originate from one sample sequenced in a study of OX40 agonist ivuxolimab in advanced cancers. The method was immunoSEQ multiplex PCR; TCRdb's version includes in-frame clones alone and lacks a portion of them. This sample carries about 69,000 clones, about 80% of them seen once, and the ten largest clones take roughly 2.4%. The input for sequencing was CD4+ or CD8+ T cells sorted from blood, taken in a trial of the OX40 agonist ivuxolimab. All receptors come from an adult with an advanced solid tumor such as melanoma, head and neck, liver or kidney cancer.

This clone was seen a handful of times. The gene calls are TRBV25-1 and TRBJ1-4; 8 bases agree with TRBD1. V was pared by 8 bases and J by 3 bases, with 14 bases of the junction left unmatched. The CDR3 is 17 residues long. CDR1 is MGHDK, CDR2 SYGVNS, per germline. The CDR3 DNA follows: TGTGCCAGCTCCCAGCCCCCGCAGGGGGCAGCTAATGAAAAACTGTTTTTT. Its protein product is CASSQPPQGAANEKLFF.

This clone has only one observation. The V gene is TRBV5-1, the J gene TRBJ2-5, with 10 bases fitting TRBD1. V gave up 2 bases and J gave up 4 bases; unmatched junction bases: 8. Germline V CDR1 and CDR2: SGHRS, YFSETQ. The CDR3 has 16 amino acids. CDR3 in DNA: TGCGCCAGCAGCTTACAATCGACAGGGGGCATAGAGACCCAGTACTTC. Encoded protein: CASSLQSTGGIETQYF.

This clone was observed a few times. The J gene is TRBJ1-5, the V gene TRBV15; D call uncertain. CDR1 and CDR2 (germline): LNHNV, YYDKDF (reference sequence). CDR3 size: 13 residues. Trimming removed 6 bases from V and 0 bases from J, with 6 bases in between. CDR3 protein: CATRDYSNQPQHF. The CDR3 DNA is TGTGCCACCAGGGATTATAGCAATCAGCCCCAGCATTTT.

This chain connects TRBV4-1 to TRBJ2-2; 9 positions agree with TRBD1. From germline, CDR1 is MGHRA and CDR2 YSYEKL. J lost 5 bases, V lost 1 base, and 8 bases had no gene match. The CDR3 is made up of 17 amino acids. This CDR3 is CASSQVGTGRPTGELFF. CDR3 DNA sequence: TGCGCCAGCAGCCAAGTGGGGACAGGGCGTCCGACCGGGGAGCTGTTTTTT.

The sample holds a few counts of this clone. The CDR3 bases are TGTGCCAGCAGTGAAGTGTTGGGGAACACTGAAGCTTTCTTT. Translation gives CASSEVLGNTEAFF. This chain links TRBV2 with TRBJ1-1; no firm D call. The CDR3 is 14 amino acids. The germline CDR1 and CDR2 sequences are SNHLY and FYNNEI. Trimming removed 1 base from V and 1 base from J, with 7 bases in between.

The chain couples TRBV5-1 to TRBJ2-3, with 7 bases that match TRBD2. Germline CDR1 and CDR2: SGHRS and YFSETQ. The CDR3 loop spans 14 amino acids. Trimming at V came to 4 bases and at J to 1 base, leaving 3 bases not matched to a gene. CDR3 sequence: CASSGGDRTDTQYF. DNA of the CDR3: TGCGCCAGCAGCGGGGGGGACCGCACAGATACGCAGTATTTT.

The chain combines TRBV14 with TRBJ1-2; D is uncertain. The germline gives CDR1 SGHDN, CDR2 FVKESK. The CDR3 totals 12 residues. Trimming left V 0 bases short and J 2 bases short, with 1 base between. The CDR3 DNA sequence: TGTGCCAGCAGCCAAGAAAACTATGGCTACACCTTC. Translated: CASSQENYGYTF.

The rearrangement joins TRBV27 to TRBJ2-2, with 11 bases aligning to TRBD2. With 5 bases clipped from V and 6 bases from J, the junction kept 29 bases outside the gene matches. CDR1 is MNHEY and CDR2 is SMNVEV in the germline V gene (reference sequence). This CDR3 contains 23 residues. In DNA form, the CDR3 reads TGTGCCAGCAGTCAAACCAGGGCAGGGCCGTCATTAGCGGGAGGGACCGCCCCCGGGGAGCTGTTTTTT. Translated, it gives CASSQTRAGPSLAGGTAPGELFF.

Turning to this clone: Compared with germline, one end of the junction differs, possibly owing to a read error. The gene calls are TRBV7-7 and TRBJ2-5, with 10 bases fitting TRBD1. The CDR3 runs 15 residues. The germline V gene has CDR1 SSHAT and CDR2 FNYEAQ (reference sequence). The CDR3 protein is CASSPRTGGIETQYF. The CDR3 nucleotides are TGTGCTAGCAGCCCCAGGACAGGGGGAATAGAGACCCAGTACTTC.

J is TRBJ1-5 and V is TRBV2; D is possibly TRBD1 (6 bases). There are 13 residues in the CDR3. V lost 6 bases and J 4 bases, leaving 10 bases between the germline ends. Germline-derived CDR1 and CDR2 are SNHLY and FYNNEI. CDR3: CASRGADNQPQHF. As DNA, the CDR3 is TGTGCCAGCAGGGGGGCGGATAATCAGCCCCAGCATTTT.

The V gene is TRBV18, the J gene TRBJ1-2; D is uncertain. This CDR3 has 13 amino acids. CDR1 is KGHSH and CDR2 is LQKENI in the germline V gene. Trimming took off 6 bases at V and 3 bases at J, with 11 bases between the two ends. In nucleotides, the CDR3 is TGTGCCAGCTCTTCGGACGGTTACTATGGCTACACCTTC. Its protein is CASSSDGYYGYTF.

The chain joins TRBV5-4 to TRBJ2-3, with D tentatively TRBD1 (6 bases). This CDR3 comprises 15 residues. V lost 4 bases and J 3 bases, leaving 15 bases between the germline ends. Looked up from germline, CDR1 is SGHNT and CDR2 is YYREEE (reference sequence). CDR3 sequence (DNA): TGTGCCAGCAGCCACGGACAGATACAAACAGATACGCAGTATTTT. This encodes CASSHGQIQTDTQYF. Variable domain in full (rest from reference TRBV5-4 and TRBJ2-3): ETGVTQSPTHLIKTRGQQVTLRCSSQSGHNTVSWYQQALGQGPQFIFQYYREEENGRGNFPPRFSGLQFPNYSSELNVNALELDDSALYLCASSHGQIQTDTQYFGPGTRLTVL.

The rearrangement joins TRBV7-9 to TRBJ2-7, with 10 bases fitting TRBD1. CDR3 size: 17 residues. With 5 bases clipped from V and 6 bases from J, the junction kept 16 bases outside the gene matches. The germline V gene encodes CDR1 SEHNR and CDR2 FQNEAQ (reference sequence). The CDR3 here is CASSPTSGTGASGEQYF. CDR3 coding DNA: TGTGCCAGCAGCCCCACCTCCGGGACAGGGGCTTCGGGCGAGCAGTACTTC.

The gene calls are TRBV6-1 and TRBJ1-5; D call uncertain. CDR3 length: 13 amino acids. V gave up 6 bases and J gave up 3 bases, with 9 bases separating them. Germline V gene data show CDR1 as MNHNS and CDR2 as SASEGT. Here the CDR3 reads CASRGRDNQPQHF. The CDR3 region has the DNA TGTGCCAGCAGGGGGAGGGACAATCAGCCCCAGCATTTT.

The V and J genes are TRBV6-4 and TRBJ2-1, with 9 bases aligning to TRBD1. Germline V lookup: CDR1 MRHNA, CDR2 SNTAGT. The CDR3 is 14 amino acids. V lost 6 bases to trimming and J lost 4 bases; unmatched junction nucleotides: 4. CDR3 amino acids: CASSAGTGYNEQFF. CDR3 nucleotides: TGTGCCAGCAGCGCCGGGACAGGGTACAATGAGCAGTTCTTC.

In DNA, the CDR3 is TGTGCCAGCTCACCATTGGGGGGCAATCAGCCCCAGCATTTT. Encoded protein: CASSPLGGNQPQHF. The chain recombines TRBV18 with TRBJ1-5, with D possibly TRBD1 on 5 matching bases. Germline V gene data show CDR1 as KGHSH and CDR2 as LQKENI. V dropped 2 bases and J dropped 2 bases, with 7 bases sitting between them. CDR3 size: 14 residues.

The V and J genes are TRBV6-1 and TRBJ1-2; no definite D call. The CDR3 length is 15 residues. Trimming stripped 3 bases from V and 4 bases from J, with 15 bases between. CDR1 MNHNS and CDR2 SASEGT come from the germline V gene. The CDR3 loop is CASSDLKGIGYGYTF. The CDR3 nucleotides are TGTGCCAGCAGTGACCTCAAAGGAATAGGCTATGGCTACACCTTC.

The chain carries TRBV7-9 and TRBJ1-6, with TRBD1 identical over 7 bases. Per germline, CDR1 SEHNR and CDR2 FQNEAQ (reference sequence). The CDR3 has 14 amino acids. Unmatched junction bases numbered 14, after V lost 11 bases and J lost 10 bases. DNA for the CDR3: TGTGCCGTTCAGGTAGAGGGGGCAGGGTCACCCCTCCACTTT. This codes for CAVQVEGAGSPLHF.

V and J are TRBV9 and TRBJ2-1; 8 nucleotides line up with TRBD2. The CDR3 spans 15 residues. Trimming removed 1 base from V and 7 bases from J; junction bases left unmatched: 7. Germline V gene lookup returns CDR1 SGDLS and CDR2 YYNGEE. CDR3 DNA: TGTGCCAGCAGCGTACAAGCGGGAGTCGAGAATGAGCAGTTCTTC. This gives the protein CASSVQAGVENEQFF.

V and J are TRBV5-6 and TRBJ2-1, with 7 bases matching TRBD2. Germline CDR1 is SGHDT and CDR2 is YYEEEE. The CDR3 is 16 residues long. V dropped 3 bases and J dropped 0; count of bases not matched to a gene: 6. The CDR3 region has the DNA TGTGCCAGCAGCTGGGGCGGGGGTGGCTCCTACAATGAGCAGTTCTTC. This translates into CASSWGGGGSYNEQFF.

The chain carries TRBV5-5 and TRBJ1-6; D is unclear. Germline CDR1 and CDR2: SGHKS and YYEKEE (reference sequence). This CDR3 is 15 amino acids long. Trimming stripped 2 bases from V and 10 bases from J, with 16 bases between. The CDR3, as DNA: TGTGCCAGCAGCTTTAATCAGATGACTGGGTCACCCCTCCACTTT. This encodes CASSFNQMTGSPLHF.